This T cell receptor beta chain was documented in a study of long-term antiretroviral therapy in people with HIV. This CDR3 is 12 amino acids long. Trimming shortened V by 0 bases and J by 4 bases, and 3 bases separated the two germline ends. The germline gives CDR1 SEHNR, CDR2 FQNEAQ (reference sequence). Survey-level immunoSEQ v3.0 assays were run. Generated by immunoSEQ multiplex PCR, the TCRdb table keeps only in-frame clones and is missing some. This sample has 33,000 or so clones; around 97% occur once, and the top ten carry 1.5% to 2%. The sequenced sample was unsorted PBMCs, obtained 7.6 years after starting antiretroviral therapy. The TCR sequence derives from a man aged 25-45 years with HIV. The V call is TRBV7-9, the J call TRBJ2-5; D remains ambiguous. The CDR3 reads CASSLAGETQYF. CDR3 nucleotides: TGTGCCAGCAGCTTAGCGGGAGAGACCCAGTACTTC.